Described below is a single T cell receptor beta chain sequence and its context. Sequenced by immunoSEQ multiplex PCR; TCRdb stores in-frame clones only, minus some. Of around 300,000 clones listed, over 75% are singletons. These data originate in a study of blood T cell repertoires in COVID-19. Trimming pared 7 bases from V and 2 bases from J, leaving 7 bases between. The CDR3 length is 11 residues. Germline loops: CDR1 DFQATT, CDR2 SNEGSKA (reference sequence). The sequence derives from a woman aged 25 to 39 who had recovered from COVID-19. V and J are TRBV20-1 and TRBJ2-3; D possibly corresponds to TRBD1 (5 bases). The sequenced sample consisted of PBMCs or T cells enriched from blood (not recorded which). CDR3 loop: CSGQITDTQYF. As DNA, the CDR3 is TGCAGTGGACAGATCACAGATACGCAGTATTTT.